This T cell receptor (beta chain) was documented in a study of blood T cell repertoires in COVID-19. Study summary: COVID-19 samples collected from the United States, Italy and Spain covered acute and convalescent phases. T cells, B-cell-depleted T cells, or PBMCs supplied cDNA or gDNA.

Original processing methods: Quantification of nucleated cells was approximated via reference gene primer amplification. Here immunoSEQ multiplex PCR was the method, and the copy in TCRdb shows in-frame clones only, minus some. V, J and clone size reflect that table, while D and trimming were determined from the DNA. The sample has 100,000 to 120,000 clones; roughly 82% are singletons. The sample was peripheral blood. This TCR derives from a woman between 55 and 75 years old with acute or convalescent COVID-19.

CDR3: CASSQDIPSSSGNTIYF. The CDR3 nucleotides are TGCGCCAGCAGCCAAGATATCCCGTCCTCCTCTGGAAACACCATATATTTT. The chain is built from TRBV4-3 and TRBJ1-3; D remains ambiguous. This CDR3 region has 17 residues. Germline V gene data show CDR1 as LGHNA and CDR2 as YSLEER. Trimming removed 0 bases from V and 0 bases from J, with 12 bases in between.